This note documents a single TCR beta chain sequence. This specimen comes from a study of T cells in tumors after PD-1 blockade. Whole-study context: During anti-PD-1 treatment, some patients continued daily vismodegib 150 mg. Blood samples averaged about 120,000 templates (range roughly 21,000-290,000) and some 35,000 unique clonotypes.

Measured with immunoSEQ multiplex PCR; TCRdb has only the in-frame clones, and not every one. The sample lists 30,000 to 35,000 clones, 73% seen once, with 40% in the top ten. The sequence was collected from a human donor with basal cell carcinoma. This specimen was PBMCs, taken after anti-PD-1 treatment.

For the CDR3, the DNA is TGTGCCAGCAGCTTCCGACTAGCGGGGGGTAAGAATGAGCAGTTCTTC. This encodes CASSFRLAGGKNEQFF. This chain joins TRBV5-4 and TRBJ2-1; 13 bases line up with TRBD2. CDR1 and CDR2 from the germline V gene are SGHNT and YYREEE (reference sequence). This CDR3 has 16 residues. With 2 bases clipped from V and 7 bases from J, the junction kept 6 bases outside the gene matches.